The clone carrying this T cell receptor beta chain occurred a few times. What it binds is unknown. This sample was included in a study of cytomegalovirus exposure and HLA in healthy donors. CDR3 length: 15 residues. The study ran its PCR with 60 Vbeta and 13 Jbeta primers. The method was immunoSEQ multiplex PCR; TCRdb's version includes in-frame clones alone and lacks a portion of them. The repertoire consists of more than 100,000 clones, with about 74% occurring once and the leading ten covering roughly 1%. Whole-study results and caveats: The study listed 164 cytomegalovirus-associated TCR beta chains. As a later analysis revealed, most CMV-associated TCR beta chains appeared HLA-restricted.

Specimen: PBMCs. The clonotype was recovered from a woman aged 60-75 years in good health and CMV-seronegative. The chain is built from TRBV21-1 and TRBJ1-5; the D segment call TRBD1 is taken from the table without a DNA check. TRBV21-1 is noted as a pseudogene. This CDR3 reads CASSKQVFSNQPQHF. The DNA of the CDR3 is TGTGCCAGCAGCAAACAGGTCTTTAGCAATCAGCCCCAGCATTTT.